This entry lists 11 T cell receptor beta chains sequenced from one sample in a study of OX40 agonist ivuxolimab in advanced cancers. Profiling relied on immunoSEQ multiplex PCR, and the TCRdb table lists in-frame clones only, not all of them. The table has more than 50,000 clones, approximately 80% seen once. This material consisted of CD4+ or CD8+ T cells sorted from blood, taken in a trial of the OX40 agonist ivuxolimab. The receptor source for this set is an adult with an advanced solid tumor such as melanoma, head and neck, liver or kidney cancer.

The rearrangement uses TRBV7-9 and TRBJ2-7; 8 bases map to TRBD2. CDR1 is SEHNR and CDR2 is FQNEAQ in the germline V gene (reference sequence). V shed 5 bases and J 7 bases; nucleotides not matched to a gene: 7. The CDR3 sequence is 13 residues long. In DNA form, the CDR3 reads TGTGCCAGCAGCCCAGTAGCGGGGAATGAGCAGTACTTC. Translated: CASSPVAGNEQYF.

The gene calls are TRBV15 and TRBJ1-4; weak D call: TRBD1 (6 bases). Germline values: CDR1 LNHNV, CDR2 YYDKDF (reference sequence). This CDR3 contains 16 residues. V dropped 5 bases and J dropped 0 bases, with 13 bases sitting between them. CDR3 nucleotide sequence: TGTGCCACCAGCCCGGGGCGACAGGCAACTAATGAAAAACTGTTTTTT. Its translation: CATSPGRQATNEKLFF.

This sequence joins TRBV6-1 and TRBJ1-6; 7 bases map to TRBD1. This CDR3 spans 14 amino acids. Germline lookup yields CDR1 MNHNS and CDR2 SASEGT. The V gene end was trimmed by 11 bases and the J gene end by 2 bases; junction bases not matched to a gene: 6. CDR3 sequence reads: CAGTGAAYNSPLHF. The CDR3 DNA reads TGTGCCGGCACAGGGGCCGCCTATAATTCACCCCTCCACTTT.

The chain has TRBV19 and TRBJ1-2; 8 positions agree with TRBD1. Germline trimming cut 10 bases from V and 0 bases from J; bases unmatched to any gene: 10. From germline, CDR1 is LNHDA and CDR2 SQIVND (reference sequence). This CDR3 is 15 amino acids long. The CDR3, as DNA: TGTGCCACGACTGGGGGGACAGGAACTAACTATGGCTACACCTTC. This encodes CATTGGTGTNYGYTF. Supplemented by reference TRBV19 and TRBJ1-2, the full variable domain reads DGGITQSPKYLFRKEGQNVTLSCEQNLNHDAMYWYRQDPGQGLRLIYYSQIVNDFQKGDIAEGYSVSREKKESFPLTVTSAQKNPTAFYLCATTGGTGTNYGYTFGSGTRLTVV.

The CDR3 bases are TGTGCCAGCAGCCTCGGGACAGGGTATTATAATTCACCCCTCCACTTT. Translating it yields CASSLGTGYYNSPLHF. This chain links TRBV7-9 with TRBJ1-6; 9 positions match TRBD1. The trim removed 5 bases at V and 4 bases at J, leaving 6 bases unmatched. This CDR3 has 16 amino acids. Germline CDR1 reads SEHNR; CDR2 reads FQNEAQ (reference sequence).

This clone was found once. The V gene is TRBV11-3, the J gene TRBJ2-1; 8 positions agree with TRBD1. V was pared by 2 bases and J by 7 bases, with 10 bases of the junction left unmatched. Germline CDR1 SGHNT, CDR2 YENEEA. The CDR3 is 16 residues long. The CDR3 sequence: CASSLIGTGVQNEQFF. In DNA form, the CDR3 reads TGTGCCAGCAGCTTAATTGGGACAGGCGTGCAGAATGAGCAGTTCTTC.

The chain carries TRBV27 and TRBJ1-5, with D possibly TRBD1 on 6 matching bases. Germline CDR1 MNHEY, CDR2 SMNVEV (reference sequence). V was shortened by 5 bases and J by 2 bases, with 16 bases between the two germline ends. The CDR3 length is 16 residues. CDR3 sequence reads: CASSPNRVGGNQPQHF. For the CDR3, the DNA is TGTGCCAGCAGTCCGAACAGGGTTGGAGGCAATCAGCCCCAGCATTTT.

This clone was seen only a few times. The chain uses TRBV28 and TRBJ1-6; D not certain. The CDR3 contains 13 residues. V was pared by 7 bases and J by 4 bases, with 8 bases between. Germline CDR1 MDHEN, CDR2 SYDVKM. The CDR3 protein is CASKGGYNSPLHF. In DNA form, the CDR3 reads TGTGCCAGCAAGGGCGGTTATAATTCACCCCTCCACTTT.

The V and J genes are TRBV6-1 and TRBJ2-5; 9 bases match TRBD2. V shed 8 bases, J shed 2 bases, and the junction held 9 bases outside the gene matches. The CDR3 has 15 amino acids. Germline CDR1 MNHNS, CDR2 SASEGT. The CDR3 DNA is TGTGCCAGCCGGGCGAGCGGGGGGCCACAAGAGACCCAGTACTTC. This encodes CASRASGGPQETQYF.

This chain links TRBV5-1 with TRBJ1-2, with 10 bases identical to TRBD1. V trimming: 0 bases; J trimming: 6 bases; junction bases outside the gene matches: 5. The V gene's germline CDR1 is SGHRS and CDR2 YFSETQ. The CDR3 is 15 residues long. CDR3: CASSLEGQGIDGYTF. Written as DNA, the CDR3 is TGCGCCAGCAGCTTGGAGGGACAGGGGATAGATGGCTACACCTTC.

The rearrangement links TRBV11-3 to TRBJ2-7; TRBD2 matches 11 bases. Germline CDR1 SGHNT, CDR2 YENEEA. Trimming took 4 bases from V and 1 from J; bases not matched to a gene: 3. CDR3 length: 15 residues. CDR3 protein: CASSSTSGISYEQYF. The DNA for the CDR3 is TGTGCCAGCAGCTCGACTAGCGGGATTTCCTACGAGCAGTACTTC. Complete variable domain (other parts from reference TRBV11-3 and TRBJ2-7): EAGVVQSPRYKIIEKKQPVAFWCNPISGHNTLYWYLQNLGQGPELLIRYENEEAVDDSQLPKDRFSAERLKGVDSTLKIQPAELGDSAVYLCASSSTSGISYEQYFGPGTRLTVT.